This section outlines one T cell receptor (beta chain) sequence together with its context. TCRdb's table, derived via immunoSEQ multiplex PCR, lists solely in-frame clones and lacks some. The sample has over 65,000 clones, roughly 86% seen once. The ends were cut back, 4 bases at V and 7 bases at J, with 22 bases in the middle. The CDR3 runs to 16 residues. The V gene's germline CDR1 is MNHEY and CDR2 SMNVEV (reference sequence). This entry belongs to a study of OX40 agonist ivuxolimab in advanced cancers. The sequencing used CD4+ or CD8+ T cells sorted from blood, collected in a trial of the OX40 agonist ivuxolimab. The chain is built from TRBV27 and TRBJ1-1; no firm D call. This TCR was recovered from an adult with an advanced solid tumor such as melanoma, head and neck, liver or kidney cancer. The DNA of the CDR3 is TGTGCCAGCAGTTGGTCCACGGCGCGGCAGAACCTTGAAGCTTTCTTT. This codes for CASSWSTARQNLEAFF.